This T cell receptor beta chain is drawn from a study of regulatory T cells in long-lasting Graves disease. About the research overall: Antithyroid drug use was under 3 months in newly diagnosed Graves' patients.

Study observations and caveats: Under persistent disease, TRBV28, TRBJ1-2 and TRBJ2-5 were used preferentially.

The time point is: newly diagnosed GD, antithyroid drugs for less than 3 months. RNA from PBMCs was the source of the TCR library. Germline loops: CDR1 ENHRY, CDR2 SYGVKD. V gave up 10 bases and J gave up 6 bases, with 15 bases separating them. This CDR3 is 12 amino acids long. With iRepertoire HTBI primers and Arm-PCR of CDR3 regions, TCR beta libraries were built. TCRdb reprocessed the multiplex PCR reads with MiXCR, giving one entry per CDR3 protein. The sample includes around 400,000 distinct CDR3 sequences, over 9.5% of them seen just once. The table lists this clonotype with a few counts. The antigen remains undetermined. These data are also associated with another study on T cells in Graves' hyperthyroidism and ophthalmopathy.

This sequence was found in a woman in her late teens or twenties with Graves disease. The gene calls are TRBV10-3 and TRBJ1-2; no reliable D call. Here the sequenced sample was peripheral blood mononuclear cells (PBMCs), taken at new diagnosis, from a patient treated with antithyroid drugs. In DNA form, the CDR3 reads TGTGCCACCCTCTCGGGGATGCATGGCTACACCTTC. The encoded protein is CATLSGMHGYTF.